This T cell receptor (beta chain) was identified in a study of T cells in Graves' hyperthyroidism and ophthalmopathy. Amplification yielded TCR beta CDR3 regions, with RNA transcripts as the source. Researchers ran a first-round RT-PCR on the TCR CDR3 using the HTBI primer set. TCRdb fed the multiplex PCR reads into MiXCR, producing one record per CDR3 protein. In the table there are more than 500,000 distinct CDR3 sequences, approximately 16% of which are singletons. Patients affected by ophthalmopathy presented a Clinical Activity Score of at least 3, a NOSPECS grade of at least 4, and disease duration below 3 months. The CDR3 loop spans 14 amino acids. From germline, CDR1 is MNHNS and CDR2 SASEGT. V was shortened by 4 bases and J by 2 bases, with 9 bases between the two germline ends. This clonotype was detected many times.

This receptor was taken from a young woman with Graves' ophthalmopathy. The sample was blood. The chain links TRBV6-1 to TRBJ1-5; D gene ambiguous. Here the CDR3 DNA reads TGTGCCAGCAGTGTGATATGGGGCAATCAGCCCCAGCATTTT. Its protein is CASSVIWGNQPQHF.